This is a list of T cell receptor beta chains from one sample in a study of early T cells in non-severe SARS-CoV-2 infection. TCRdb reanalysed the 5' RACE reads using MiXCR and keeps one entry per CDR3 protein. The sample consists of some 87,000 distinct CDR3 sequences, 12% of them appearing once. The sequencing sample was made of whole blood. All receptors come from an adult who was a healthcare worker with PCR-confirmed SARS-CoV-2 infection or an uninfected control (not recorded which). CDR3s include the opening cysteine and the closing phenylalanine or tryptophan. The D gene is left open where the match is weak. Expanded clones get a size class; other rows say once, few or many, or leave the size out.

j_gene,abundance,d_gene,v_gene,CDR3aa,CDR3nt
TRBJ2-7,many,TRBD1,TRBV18,CASSEQGTPYEQYF,TGTGCCAGCTCAGAACAGGGGACCCCCTACGAGCAGTACTTC
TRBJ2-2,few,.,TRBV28,CASSLFETGYTGELFF,TGTGCCAGCAGTTTATTCGAAACAGGGTACACCGGGGAGCTGTTTTTT
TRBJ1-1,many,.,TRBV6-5,CASSYLDGDTEAFF,TGTGCCAGCAGTTACCTGGACGGTGACACTGAAGCTTTCTTT
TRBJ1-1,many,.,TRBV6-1,CASSESPATRNTEAFF,TGTGCCAGCAGTGAATCGCCTGCCACAAGGAACACTGAAGCTTTCTTT
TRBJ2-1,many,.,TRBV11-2,CASSLALYYNEQFF,TGTGCCAGCAGCCTCGCACTATATTACAATGAGCAGTTCTTC
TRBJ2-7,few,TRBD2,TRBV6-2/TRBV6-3,CASLADISYEQYF,TGTGCCAGTCTAGCGGATATCTCCTACGAGCAGTACTTC
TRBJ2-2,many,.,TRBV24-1,CATSDLARPWEELFF,TGTGCCACCAGTGATTTGGCCAGGCCATGGGAGGAGCTGTTTTTT
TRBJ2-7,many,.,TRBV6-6,CASSYEGEPYEQYF,TGTGCCAGCAGTTACGAGGGGGAACCCTACGAGCAGTACTTC
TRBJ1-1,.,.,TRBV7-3,CASSLMGGPGTEAFF,TGTGCCAGCAGCTTAATGGGTGGGCCGGGAACTGAAGCTTTCTTT
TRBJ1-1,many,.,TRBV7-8,CASSLGRGDTEAFF,TGTGCCAGCAGCTTAGGACGGGGGGACACTGAAGCTTTCTTT
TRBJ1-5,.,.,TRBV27,CASSFGRGPSQPQHF,TGTGCCAGCAGTTTTGGGAGGGGACCGTCACAGCCCCAGCATTTT
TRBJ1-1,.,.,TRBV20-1,CSARDRIGNTEAFF,TGCAGTGCTAGAGATCGGATAGGGAACACTGAAGCTTTCTTT
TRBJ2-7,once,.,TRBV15,CATSRDWDEQYF,TGTGCCACCAGCAGAGATTGGGACGAGCAGTACTTC
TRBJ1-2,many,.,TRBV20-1,CSARAPASKYGYTF,TGCAGTGCTAGAGCGCCCGCAAGCAAATATGGCTACACCTTC
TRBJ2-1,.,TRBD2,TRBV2,CASSEAPPGLATYNEQFF,TGTGCCAGCAGTGAAGCGCCCCCGGGACTAGCGACCTACAATGAGCAGTTCTTC
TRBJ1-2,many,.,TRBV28,CASSLRVLGYTF,TGTGCCAGCAGTTTAAGGGTATTAGGCTACACCTTC
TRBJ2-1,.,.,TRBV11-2,CASSLEGGANDEQFF,TGTGCCAGCAGCTTAGAAGGCGGGGCCAACGATGAGCAGTTCTTC
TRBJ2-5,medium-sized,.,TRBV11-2,CASSSRGLRRIQETQYF,TGTGCCAGCAGCTCCCGGGGACTCCGTCGAATCCAAGAGACCCAGTACTTC
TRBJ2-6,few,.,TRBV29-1,CSVEGRGANVLTF,TGCAGCGTTGAAGGGCGGGGGGCCAACGTCCTGACTTTC
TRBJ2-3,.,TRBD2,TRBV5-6,CASSTAGVADTQYF,TGTGCCAGCAGCACAGCGGGGGTCGCAGATACGCAGTATTTT
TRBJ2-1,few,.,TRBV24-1,CATSDIGGTLYEQFF,TGTGCCACCAGTGATATAGGGGGTACGCTTTATGAGCAGTTCTTC
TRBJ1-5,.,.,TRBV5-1,CASSLARGEGNQPQHF,TGCGCCAGCAGCTTGGCCCGGGGAGAAGGCAATCAGCCCCAGCATTTT
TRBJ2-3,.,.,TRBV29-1,CSVASTDTQYF,TGCAGCGTTGCATCTACAGATACGCAGTATTTT
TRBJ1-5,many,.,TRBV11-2,CASSFNSQGQPQHF,TGTGCCAGCAGCTTTAACTCTCAGGGACAGCCCCAGCATTTT
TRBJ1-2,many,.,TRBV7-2,CASSLGRGPASYGYTF,TGTGCCAGCAGCTTAGGAAGAGGGCCGGCAAGCTATGGCTACACCTTC
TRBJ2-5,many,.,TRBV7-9,CASSLVRGETQYF,TGTGCCAGCAGCTTAGTAAGGGGAGAGACCCAGTACTTC
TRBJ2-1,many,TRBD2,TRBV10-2,CASSDVLAGGDNEQFF,TGCGCCAGCAGTGACGTACTAGCGGGGGGCGACAATGAGCAGTTCTTC
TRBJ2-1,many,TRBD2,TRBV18,CASSPRVAGADGNEQFF,TGTGCCAGCTCACCCCGGGTAGCGGGAGCCGACGGAAATGAGCAGTTCTTC
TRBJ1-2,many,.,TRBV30,CAWGPSGLRGNGYTF,TGTGCCTGGGGACCCTCCGGGCTCCGGGGCAATGGCTACACCTTC
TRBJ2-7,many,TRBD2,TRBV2,CASRYASGGNYEQYF,TGTGCCAGCAGATATGCTAGCGGGGGGAACTACGAGCAGTACTTC
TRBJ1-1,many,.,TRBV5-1,CASSSQGGGTEAFF,TGCGCCAGCAGCTCCCAGGGAGGGGGCACTGAAGCTTTCTTT
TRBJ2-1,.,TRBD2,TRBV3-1,CASSKGLAGPRDNEQFF,TGTGCCAGCAGTAAAGGACTAGCGGGACCCCGGGACAATGAGCAGTTCTTC
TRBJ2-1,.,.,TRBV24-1,CATSDFPGTQTSYNEQFF,TGTGCCACCAGTGATTTCCCCGGGACGCAAACTAGTTACAATGAGCAGTTCTTC
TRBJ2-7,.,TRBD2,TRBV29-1,CSVRTSGVYEQYF,TGCAGCGTCCGGACTAGCGGGGTGTACGAGCAGTACTTC
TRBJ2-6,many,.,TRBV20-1,CSARQGRSSSGANVLTF,TGCAGTGCTAGACAGGGCAGGTCGAGCTCTGGGGCCAACGTCCTGACTTTC
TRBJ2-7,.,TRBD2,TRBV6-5,CASSYRAGAGEQYF,TGTGCCAGCAGTTACAGAGCGGGAGCGGGAGAGCAGTACTTC
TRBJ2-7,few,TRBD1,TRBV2,CASIPDRAAYEQYF,TGTGCCAGCATTCCTGACAGGGCTGCCTACGAGCAGTACTTC
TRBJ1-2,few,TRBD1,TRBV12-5,CASGLGRTGGTEPYGYTF,TGTGCTAGTGGTTTGGGGAGGACGGGAGGGACAGAACCCTATGGCTACACCTTC
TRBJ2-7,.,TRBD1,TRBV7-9,CASSLDRGLRDEQYF,TGTGCCAGCAGCTTAGACAGGGGGCTACGGGACGAGCAGTACTTC
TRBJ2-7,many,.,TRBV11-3,CASSFRLSARPHEQYF,TGTGCCAGCAGCTTTCGGTTGTCGGCGCGGCCCCACGAGCAGTACTTC
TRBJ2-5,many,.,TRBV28,CASSLGLPQETQYF,TGTGCCAGCAGTTTGGGACTTCCCCAAGAGACCCAGTACTTC
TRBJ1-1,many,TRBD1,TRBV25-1,CASSDRTGGFLDTEAFF,TGTGCCAGCAGTGATAGGACAGGGGGCTTCTTGGACACTGAAGCTTTCTTT
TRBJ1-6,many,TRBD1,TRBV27,CASSPLGGDSSYNSPLHF,TGTGCCAGCAGTCCCCTCGGAGGGGACAGCTCCTATAATTCACCCCTCCACTTT
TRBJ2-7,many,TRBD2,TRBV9,CASSPEAGGYEQYF,TGTGCCAGCAGCCCCGAGGCGGGAGGGTACGAGCAGTACTTC
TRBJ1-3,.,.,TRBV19,CASSNGLSSGNTIYF,TGTGCCAGTAGTAACGGGTTAAGCTCTGGAAACACCATATATTTT
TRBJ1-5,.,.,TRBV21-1,CASTPLEQGHQPQHF,TGTGCCAGCACCCCGCTTGAGCAGGGACATCAGCCCCAGCATTTT
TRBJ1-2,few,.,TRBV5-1,CASSSPSSNYGYTF,TGCGCCAGCAGCTCGCCGTCCTCTAACTATGGCTACACCTTC
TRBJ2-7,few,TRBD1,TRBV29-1,CSVTGQGAYEQYF,TGCAGCGTAACGGGACAGGGGGCCTACGAGCAGTACTTC
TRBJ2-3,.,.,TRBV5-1,CASSWANGGGTQYF,TGCGCCAGCAGCTGGGCCAACGGGGGAGGTACGCAGTATTTT
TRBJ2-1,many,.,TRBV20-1,CSAVQYNEQFF,TGCAGTGCAGTTCAGTACAATGAGCAGTTCTTC
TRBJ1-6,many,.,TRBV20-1,CSARDRGSNSPLHF,TGCAGTGCTAGAGATCGGGGAAGTAATTCACCCCTCCACTTT
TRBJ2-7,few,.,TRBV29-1,CSVVIDTYEQYF,TGCAGCGTTGTTATAGATACCTACGAGCAGTACTTC
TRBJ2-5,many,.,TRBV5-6,CASSLTTLQETQYF,TGTGCCAGCAGCTTAACTACCCTCCAAGAGACCCAGTACTTC
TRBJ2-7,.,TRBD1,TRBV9,CASSEGTGAPYEQYF,TGTGCCAGCAGCGAGGGGACAGGGGCACCCTACGAGCAGTACTTC
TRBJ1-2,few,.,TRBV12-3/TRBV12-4,CASSSTRGHNGYTF,TGTGCCAGCAGTTCCACGCGGGGACACAATGGCTACACCTTC
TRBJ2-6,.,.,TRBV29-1,CSVSFAGGANVLTF,TGCAGCGTTAGTTTCGCTGGAGGGGCCAACGTCCTGACTTTC
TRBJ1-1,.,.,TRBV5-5,CASSLVVHSWGTEAFF,TGTGCCAGCAGCTTGGTAGTGCACAGTTGGGGGACTGAAGCTTTCTTT